This TCR beta chain was recovered during a study of T cell responses to AZD1222 COVID-19 vaccine. The CDR3 consists of 18 residues. V lost 3 bases and J 7 bases, leaving 26 bases between the germline ends. The V gene's germline CDR1 is SGDLS and CDR2 YYNGEE. Profiling relied on immunoSEQ multiplex PCR, and the TCRdb table lists in-frame clones only, not all of them. The table has under 150,000 clones, about 90% seen once. This clone was observed once. The receptor was isolated from an adult who received the AZD1222 COVID-19 vaccine. The source was peripheral blood, collected 28 days after the second AZD1222 dose. The chain employs TRBV9 and TRBJ2-1, with D perhaps being TRBD1 or TRBD2 (5 bases each). The CDR3, as DNA: TGTGCCAGCAGCGGGCAGCCGGGACGAGTTACCTCTTGGAATGAGCAGTTCTTC. Translated, it gives CASSGQPGRVTSWNEQFF.